These T cell receptor beta chains were read from a single sample in a study of T cells in Graves' hyperthyroidism and ophthalmopathy. One entry per CDR3 protein, called by TCRdb with MiXCR from the multiplex PCR reads. The sample lists about 760,000 distinct CDR3 sequences; about a third were seen once. Sequenced input: blood. The receptor source for this set is a woman in her forties with Graves' hyperthyroidism. The CDR3 runs from the conserved cysteine through the conserved F or W. The order of the fields is J gene, clone size, V gene, D gene, CDR3 DNA, CDR3 protein. The D gene is left open where the match is weak. Clone size is stated in some rows and not others, as once, few, many or a class when expanded.

j_gene: TRBJ2-7; abundance: few; v_gene: TRBV20-1; d_gene: .; CDR3nt: TGCAGTGCTAGAGTCCCCAGACCGGGAGCCTACGAGCAGTACTTC; CDR3aa: CSARVPRPGAYEQYF
j_gene: TRBJ1-5; abundance: few; v_gene: TRBV20-1; d_gene: .; CDR3nt: TGCAGTGCTAGAGCCGGACCCTTTATCAATCAGCCCCAGCATTTT; CDR3aa: CSARAGPFINQPQHF
j_gene: TRBJ1-2; abundance: few; v_gene: TRBV3-1; d_gene: .; CDR3nt: TGTGCCAGCAGCCAAGATTCCCCATATGGCTACACCTTC; CDR3aa: CASSQDSPYGYTF
j_gene: TRBJ2-5; abundance: .; v_gene: TRBV15; d_gene: TRBD2; CDR3nt: TGTGCCACCAGCAGAGATCGACTAGCGGAAACCCAAGAGACCCAGTACTTC; CDR3aa: CATSRDRLAETQETQYF
j_gene: TRBJ1-2; abundance: few; v_gene: TRBV6-6; d_gene: .; CDR3nt: TGTGCCAGCAGTTACCGACAGTCCAGGAATCGTGGCTACACCTTC; CDR3aa: CASSYRQSRNRGYTF
j_gene: TRBJ2-5; abundance: many; v_gene: TRBV7-3; d_gene: TRBD2; CDR3nt: TGTGCCAGCAGCCAGGGGGGGACTAGCGGCCAAGAGACCCAGTACTTC; CDR3aa: CASSQGGTSGQETQYF
j_gene: TRBJ1-2; abundance: many; v_gene: TRBV29-1; d_gene: .; CDR3nt: TGCAGCGTTGCTGTTCCAGGTCACACAAACTATGGCTACACCTTC; CDR3aa: CSVAVPGHTNYGYTF
j_gene: TRBJ2-2; abundance: .; v_gene: TRBV19; d_gene: TRBD2; CDR3nt: TGTGCCAGTGAAACCGGGACTAGCTACACCGGGGAGCTGTTTTTT; CDR3aa: CASETGTSYTGELFF
j_gene: TRBJ2-5; abundance: many; v_gene: TRBV9; d_gene: TRBD1; CDR3nt: TGTGCCAGCAGCTTAGGACAGGGTTGGCAAGAGACCCAGTACTTC; CDR3aa: CASSLGQGWQETQYF
j_gene: TRBJ2-7; abundance: .; v_gene: TRBV15; d_gene: .; CDR3nt: TGTGCCACCCGAACCACAGGACAACTCACCTCCTACGAGCAGTACTTC; CDR3aa: CATRTTGQLTSYEQYF
j_gene: TRBJ1-5; abundance: few; v_gene: TRBV12-3/TRBV12-4; d_gene: .; CDR3nt: TGTGCCAGCAGTTTAGGATCGGACAGCCACAATCAGCCCCAGCATTTT; CDR3aa: CASSLGSDSHNQPQHF
j_gene: TRBJ1-5; abundance: few; v_gene: TRBV19; d_gene: TRBD1; CDR3nt: TGTGCCAGTAGTGCCTACAGGGGAGGAAGCCAGCCCCAGCATTTT; CDR3aa: CASSAYRGGSQPQHF
j_gene: TRBJ1-2; abundance: many; v_gene: TRBV10-3; d_gene: TRBD1; CDR3nt: TGTGCCATCAATAAGGGACAGCACTATGGCTACACCTTC; CDR3aa: CAINKGQHYGYTF
j_gene: TRBJ2-7; abundance: many; v_gene: TRBV14; d_gene: .; CDR3nt: TGTGCCAGCAGCCAAGTCAGCGAGCAGTACTTC; CDR3aa: CASSQVSEQYF
j_gene: TRBJ1-5; abundance: once; v_gene: TRBV2; d_gene: .; CDR3nt: TGTGCCAGCAGTTTAGGGGGGGGACCTTTCCGCCAGCCCCAGCATTTT; CDR3aa: CASSLGGGPFRQPQHF
j_gene: TRBJ2-7; abundance: many; v_gene: TRBV7-3; d_gene: .; CDR3nt: TGTGCCAACCCCTCAAGTTGGTTCGCTGGCTCCTACGAGCAGTACTTC; CDR3aa: CANPSSWFAGSYEQYF